The 9 T cell receptor beta chains in this list originate from one sample, sequenced in a study of CD8 T cells in ankylosing spondylitis. MiXCR, applied by TCRdb to the 5' RACE reads, yields one record per CDR3 protein. Of roughly 150,000 distinct CDR3 sequences in the sample, roughly 31% are singletons; the top ten hold 4.5% to 6%. Sequencing input: synovial fluid, either unsorted or a sorted T cell fraction (not recorded which). These receptors all come from a male donor with ankylosing spondylitis.

This clonotype came up a few times. The chain uses TRBV2 and TRBJ2-1, with D perhaps TRBD2 (6 bases). Per the germline V gene, CDR1 is SNHLY and CDR2 is FYNNEI. The CDR3 is 14 amino acids. Trimming left V 3 bases short and J 9 bases short, with 15 bases between. The CDR3 protein is CASSDQRAVVEQFF. CDR3 DNA sequence: TGTGCCAGCAGTGACCAGCGGGCAGTCGTTGAGCAGTTCTTC. Filled out from reference TRBV2 and TRBJ2-1, the complete variable domain reads EPEVTQTPSHQVTQMGQEVILRCVPISNHLYFYWYRQILGQKVEFLVSFYNNEISEKSEIFDDQFSVERPDGSNFTLKIRSTKLEDSAMYFCASSDQRAVVEQFFGPGTRLTVL.

This clonotype has only a few counts. V usage is TRBV5-1 and J usage is TRBJ1-6, with D perhaps matching TRBD1 (5 bases). Germline CDR1 and CDR2: SGHRS and YFSETQ. The CDR3 extends over 15 amino acids. V lost 1 base to trimming and J lost 9 bases, with 14 bases between them. This CDR3 reads CASSLPSDKGSPLHF. CDR3 coding DNA: TGCGCCAGCAGCTTGCCCTCGGACAAGGGTTCACCCCTCCACTTT.

The rearrangement links TRBV4-2 to TRBJ2-3; 9 nucleotides match TRBD1. Looked up from germline, CDR1 is LGHNA and CDR2 is YNFKEQ. This CDR3 region has 16 residues. The trim removed 0 bases at V and 1 base at J, leaving 2 bases unmatched. DNA for the CDR3: TGTGCCAGCAGCCAAGAAGACAGGGGGGGCACAGATACGCAGTATTTT. It encodes CASSQEDRGGTDTQYF.

The sample holds a few counts of this clonotype. This chain joins TRBV28 and TRBJ2-1, with a possible D match to TRBD2 (7 bases). CDR1 is MDHEN, CDR2 SYDVKM, per germline. The CDR3 covers 14 residues. Trimming left V 8 bases short and J 5 bases short, with 16 bases between. This CDR3 is CASGGGATHNEQFF. The DNA for the CDR3 is TGTGCCAGCGGGGGGGGGGCCACCCACAATGAGCAGTTCTTC.

The genes are TRBV21-1 and TRBJ1-2. TRBV21-1 is deemed a pseudogene. The CDR3 totals 15 residues. CDR3 bases: TGTGCCAGCAGCCAGGCGTTGAACCAATGCTATGGCTACACCTTC. This translates into CASSQALNQCYGYTF.

This chain connects TRBV27 to TRBJ1-6, with TRBD1 matching over 7 bases. In germline, CDR1 is MNHEY, CDR2 SMNVEV (reference sequence). The length of the CDR3 is 15 residues. Unmatched junction bases numbered 2, after V lost 3 bases and J lost 3 bases. The DNA for the CDR3 is TGTGCCAGCAGTTTGCAGGGGGTCTATAATTCACCCCTCCACTTT. It codes for CASSLQGVYNSPLHF.

The chain uses TRBV7-9 and TRBJ2-1; D gene ambiguous. Germline CDR1 is SEHNR and CDR2 is FQNEAQ (reference sequence). This CDR3 is built from 13 residues. V was pared by 1 base and J by 7 bases, with 8 bases between. Here the CDR3 reads CASSLVPLNEQFF. CDR3 nucleotide sequence: TGTGCCAGCAGCTTAGTTCCCTTGAATGAGCAGTTCTTC.

V gene TRBV27 combines with J gene TRBJ2-4; the match to TRBD1 covers 8 bases. CDR3 length: 16 residues. Germline CDR1 reads MNHEY; CDR2 reads SMNVEV (reference sequence). V shed 5 bases and J 0 bases; nucleotides not matched to a gene: 6. CDR3 sequence reads: CASSGPGTGAKNIQYF. The CDR3 DNA is TGTGCCAGCAGTGGCCCCGGGACAGGAGCCAAAAACATTCAGTACTTC.

This chain connects TRBV6-2 or TRBV6-3 to TRBJ2-1; D gene uncertain. Trimming removed 6 bases from V and 5 bases from J, with 17 bases in between. Germline CDR1 and CDR2: MNHEY and SVGEGT. The CDR3 covers 15 residues. CDR3 region: CASSRLGAQHNEQFF. CDR3 coding DNA: TGTGCCAGCAGCCGCCTCGGAGCGCAGCACAATGAGCAGTTCTTC.